Described below is a single T cell receptor beta chain sequence and its context. This record comes from a study of cytomegalovirus exposure and HLA in healthy donors. Trimming shortened V by 2 bases and J by 5 bases, and 9 bases separated the two germline ends. CDR3 length: 12 amino acids. CDR1 is GTSNPN, CDR2 SVGIG, per germline (reference sequence). In the PCR, 60 Vbeta and 13 Jbeta primers were used. The repertoire was sequenced with immunoSEQ multiplex PCR; TCRdb's copy has only in-frame clones and lacks some. The sample consists of 130,000 to 150,000 clones, about four fifths of them appearing once.

This sequence joins TRBV30 and TRBJ2-5, with D maybe TRBD2 (5 bases). Sequenced sample: PBMCs. This clonotype was obtained from a middle-aged woman in good health and CMV-seropositive. The chain's CDR3 is CAWSPRGETQYF. CDR3 DNA: TGTGCCTGGAGTCCGCGAGGGGAGACCCAGTACTTC.